This is a list of T cell receptor beta chains from one sample in a study of vaccination and CD4 T cells after COVID-19. TCRdb fed the PCR reads into MiXCR, producing one record per CDR3 protein. The data show some 14,000 distinct CDR3 sequences, 28% seen once. These receptors' antigens are unknown. Sequencing was carried out using cultured CD4+ T cells from blood. The receptors stem from a human donor with COVID-19. The CDR3 runs from the conserved cysteine through the conserved F or W. D genes are given only for firm matches.

v_gene,j_gene,d_gene,CDR3aa
TRBV7-6,TRBJ2-2,NA,CASILEGSTGELFF
TRBV12-3/TRBV12-4,TRBJ2-2,NA,CASSLGVTGELFF
TRBV19,TRBJ1-3,TRBD1,CATRSGTGSGNTIYF
TRBV3-1,TRBJ1-2,TRBD1,CASSSWDRVLGGYTF
TRBV27,TRBJ1-4,NA,CASSLRDTPFNEKLFF
TRBV7-9,TRBJ2-2,TRBD1,CASSLGQGATGELFF
TRBV6-1,TRBJ2-3,TRBD2,CASSPLASGGRTDTQYF
TRBV27,TRBJ1-4,NA,CASSSILLGRGGSDDEKLFF
TRBV27,TRBJ1-2,NA,CASRRERSANYGYTF
TRBV20-1,TRBJ2-5,NA,CSARPQETQYF
TRBV29-1,TRBJ1-2,NA,CSVRDSDGLNYGYTF
TRBV28,TRBJ1-1,NA,CASSSGPHTEAFF
TRBV6-1,TRBJ2-4,TRBD2,CASRVAGGNRAKNIQYF
TRBV20-1,TRBJ2-7,TRBD1,CSAPTGNEQYF
TRBV6-1,TRBJ1-5,TRBD1,CASSTGDVQSQHF
TRBV2,TRBJ2-5,TRBD2,CASSGGGGGETQYF
TRBV5-5,TRBJ1-5,NA,CASSWGVVNQPQHF
TRBV6-2/TRBV6-3,TRBJ2-3,NA,CASRVGETDTQYF
TRBV20-1,TRBJ1-5,NA,CSVPVGNQPQHF
TRBV7-3,TRBJ2-7,TRBD2,CASSPQRGSYEQYF
TRBV6-1,TRBJ1-5,TRBD1,CASKGAQNRGLQPQHF
TRBV20-1,TRBJ2-7,NA,CSAVSDSSYEQYF
TRBV24-1,TRBJ2-3,NA,CATSDLGYGSDTQYF
TRBV6-1,TRBJ2-1,TRBD2,CASIGLAGGNNEQFF
TRBV5-1,TRBJ1-2,NA,CASSPGTRYGYTF
TRBV20-1,TRBJ2-3,TRBD2,CSAGLAGGAGTDTQYF
TRBV6-1,TRBJ1-1,TRBD1,CASNPGQGFTEAFF
TRBV11-2,TRBJ1-6,NA,CASSLLGSSNSALHF
TRBV7-8,TRBJ1-1,NA,CASSWGRSEAFF